The 16 T cell receptor beta chains below come from one sample, sequenced in a study of T cell responses to AZD1222 COVID-19 vaccine. The method was immunoSEQ multiplex PCR; TCRdb's version includes in-frame clones alone and lacks a portion of them. The sample includes about 150,000 clones, roughly nine tenths of them seen just once. This specimen consisted of peripheral blood, obtained on day 0 of AZD1222 vaccination. These receptor sequences come from an adult in good health.

This chain uses TRBV24-1 with TRBJ1-2; D uncertain. Trimming left V 4 bases short and J 2 bases short, with 4 bases between. The CDR3 sequence is 12 residues long. The V gene's germline CDR1 is KGHDR and CDR2 SFDVKD. The chain's CDR3 is CATSDHNYGYTF. The CDR3 DNA sequence: TGTGCCACCAGTGACCACAACTATGGCTACACCTTC.

The chain joins TRBV7-9 to TRBJ2-2; D gene ambiguous. Germline values: CDR1 SEHNR, CDR2 FQNEAQ (reference sequence). The CDR3 length is 14 residues. V was clipped by 2 bases and J by 8 bases, with 12 bases between them. The CDR3 DNA is TGTGCCAGCAGCTTACGGTACGATCAAGGGGAGCTGTTTTTT. It translates to CASSLRYDQGELFF.

The chain links TRBV18 to TRBJ1-1; D is possibly TRBD1 (6 bases). Germline V lookup: CDR1 KGHSH, CDR2 LQKENI. The CDR3 has 18 amino acids. Trimming cost V 1 base and J 0 bases, with 18 bases left between them. CDR3 nucleotides: TGTGCCAGCTCACCACGCCTATTACAGGGTTCCATGAACACTGAAGCTTTCTTT. This sequence encodes CASSPRLLQGSMNTEAFF. Filled out from reference TRBV18 and TRBJ1-1, the complete variable domain reads NAGVMQNPRHLVRRRGQEARLRCSPMKGHSHVYWYRQLPEEGLKFMVYLQKENIIDESGMPKERFSAEFPKEGPSILRIQQVVRGDSAAYFCASSPRLLQGSMNTEAFFGQGTRLTVV.

V is TRBV20-1 and J is TRBJ2-3; D is unresolved. The CDR3 is made up of 13 amino acids. Germline CDR1 is DFQATT and CDR2 is SNEGSKA (reference sequence). With 3 bases removed from V and 5 bases from J, the gap between germline ends came to 12 bases. The CDR3 DNA follows: TGCAGTGCTAGTGGGTTGTACAGAGATACGCAGTATTTT. Translation: CSASGLYRDTQYF.

The rearrangement links TRBV18 to TRBJ2-7; 9 bases agree with TRBD1. The length of the CDR3 is 14 residues. Looked up from germline, CDR1 is KGHSH and CDR2 is LQKENI. The trim removed 6 bases at V and 4 bases at J, leaving 7 bases unmatched. CDR3 region: CASSDRGKSYEQYF. For the CDR3, the DNA is TGTGCCAGCTCCGACAGGGGGAAATCTTACGAGCAGTACTTC.

This clone was recorded only once. V usage is TRBV24-1 and J usage is TRBJ2-7; D is perhaps TRBD1 or TRBD2 (5 bases each). The V end was cut by 4 bases, the J end by 4 bases, with 16 bases between. CDR3 length equals 15 residues. Per the germline V gene, CDR1 is KGHDR and CDR2 is SFDVKD. CDR3 nucleotides: TGTGCCACCAGTGAAGGGACCAAACCCCCTTACGAGCAGTACTTC. Translating it yields CATSEGTKPPYEQYF.

This rearrangement joins TRBV7-7 to TRBJ2-3; possibly TRBD1 for D (6 bases). The CDR3 is 14 amino acids. Trimming shortened V by 4 bases and J by 6 bases, and 14 bases separated the two germline ends. Germline V gene sequence: CDR1 SSHAT, CDR2 FNYEAQ (reference sequence). CDR3 nucleotides: TGTGCCAGCAGCTCGAACAGGGTTCGGGATACGCAGTATTTT. Protein: CASSSNRVRDTQYF.

The chain is built from TRBV27 and TRBJ1-4, with D possibly TRBD1 on 6 matching bases. This CDR3 has 14 amino acids. Per germline, CDR1 MNHEY and CDR2 SMNVEV (reference sequence). V was cut by 5 bases and J by 4 bases, with 11 bases left in between. Written as DNA, the CDR3 is TGTGCCAGCAGTGGTACAGGGATTAATGAAAAACTGTTTTTT. Encoded protein: CASSGTGINEKLFF. Supplemented by reference TRBV27 and TRBJ1-4, the full variable domain reads EAQVTQNPRYLITVTGKKLTVTCSQNMNHEYMSWYRQDPGLGLRQIYYSMNVEVTDKGDVPEGYKVSRKEKRNFPLILESPSPNQTSLYFCASSGTGINEKLFFGSGTQLSVL.

V and J are TRBV6-5 and TRBJ2-5; TRBD2 matches 14 bases. The CDR3 is made up of 15 amino acids. Germline loops: CDR1 MNHEY, CDR2 SVGAGI. Trimming took 10 bases from V and 5 from J; bases not matched to a gene: 9. As DNA, the CDR3 is TGTGCCACTTCGGGACTAGCGGGAGTGAGGGAGACCCAGTACTTC. This translates into CATSGLAGVRETQYF.

The chain carries TRBV28 and TRBJ2-1, with D possibly being TRBD1 or TRBD2 (6 bases each). The V gene's germline CDR1 is MDHEN and CDR2 SYDVKM. This CDR3 region has 15 residues. Trimming shortened V by 5 bases and J by 4 bases, and 15 bases separated the two germline ends. DNA of the CDR3: TGTGCCAGCAGTCCGCGGGACACCGCTTACAATGAGCAGTTCTTC. Its translation is CASSPRDTAYNEQFF.

J is TRBJ2-5 and V is TRBV5-1, with unresolved D. CDR1 is SGHRS and CDR2 is YFSETQ in the germline V gene. CDR3 size: 14 residues. V lost 0 bases to trimming and J lost 1 base, with 7 bases between them. The CDR3 sequence is CASSLDWGQETQYF. CDR3 bases: TGCGCCAGCAGCTTGGATTGGGGCCAAGAGACCCAGTACTTC.

This rearrangement joins TRBV7-9 to TRBJ2-7; 7 bases line up with TRBD2. Per germline, CDR1 SEHNR and CDR2 FQNEAQ (reference sequence). The CDR3 has 13 amino acids. J gave up 6 bases and V 0 bases, and 2 bases lay outside the gene matches. The CDR3 loop reads CASSLAGGREQYF. The CDR3 DNA reads as TGTGCCAGCAGCTTAGCGGGAGGGCGCGAGCAGTACTTC.

This clone showed up just once. V is TRBV28 and J is TRBJ1-1, with D unresolved. Looked up from germline, CDR1 is MDHEN and CDR2 is SYDVKM. The CDR3 has 16 amino acids. The V and J ends lost 6 bases and 2 bases respectively, with 19 bases between them. CDR3 loop: CASSSWELRENTEAFF. The CDR3 DNA reads TGTGCCAGCAGCAGTTGGGAGCTCCGGGAAAACACTGAAGCTTTCTTT.

This rearrangement joins TRBV29-1 to TRBJ2-5, with D possibly matching TRBD2 (5 bases). Trimming shortened V by 5 bases and J by 4 bases, and 14 bases separated the two germline ends. The germline V gene encodes CDR1 SQVTM and CDR2 ANQGSEA. CDR3 length: 13 amino acids. The CDR3 spells CSVQDWAGETQYF. CDR3 coding DNA: TGCAGCGTTCAGGACTGGGCTGGAGAGACCCAGTACTTC. The full variable domain, rest sourced from reference TRBV29-1 and TRBJ2-5, is SAVISQKPSRDICQRGTSLTIQCQVDSQVTMMFWYRQQPGQSLTLIATANQGSEATYESGFVIDKFPISRPNLTFSTLTVSNMSPEDSSIYLCSVQDWAGETQYFGPGTRLLVL.

The chain is built from TRBV11-2 and TRBJ2-1; 9 bases are shared with TRBD1. Germline V gene data show CDR1 as SGHAT and CDR2 as FQNNGV. The CDR3 is 15 amino acids. The ends lost 9 bases at V and 2 bases at J; junction bases unmatched: 8. The chain's CDR3 is CASCPGTGTYNEQFF. In nucleotides, the CDR3 is TGTGCCAGTTGCCCCGGGACAGGGACCTACAATGAGCAGTTCTTC.

This chain uses TRBV5-1 with TRBJ2-7; D perhaps matches TRBD1 (5 bases). Trimming took 0 bases from V and 0 from J, leaving 10 bases between them. Per germline, CDR1 SGHRS and CDR2 YFSETQ. The length of the CDR3 is 15 residues. CDR3: CASSLATGFSYEQYF. The CDR3, as DNA: TGCGCCAGCAGCTTGGCAACAGGATTCTCCTACGAGCAGTACTTC. The variable domain in full, with the rest retrieved from reference TRBV5-1 and TRBJ2-7, is KAGVTQTPRYLIKTRGQQVTLSCSPISGHRSVSWYQQTPGQGLQFLFEYFSETQRNKGNFPGRFSGRQFSNSRSEMNVSTLELGDSALYLCASSLATGFSYEQYFGPGTRLTVT.